This TCR beta chain comes out of a study of spatial heterogeneity in lung cancer. The overall study: Bulk RNA-seq from matched material yielded a T cell module score that correlated strongly with TCR transcript counts in tumor regions.

The CDR3 length is 16 residues. CDR1 KGHSH and CDR2 LQKENI come from the germline V gene. V shed 0 bases and J 4 bases; nucleotides not matched to a gene: 6. A single record per CDR3 protein comes from TCRdb applying MiXCR to the 5' RACE reads. Among about 5,200 distinct CDR3 sequences listed, more than 10% were seen once. Time point denoted: sample taken at primary tumor resection. A word on this clonotype: Its specificity is not known.

The study's findings and limits: Higher tumor mutation counts went along with higher counts of expanded intratumoral alpha and beta TCRs.

This material consisted of lung tumor tissue, taken at surgery. This TCR was recovered from a male donor with early-stage non-small cell lung cancer. This chain joins TRBV18 and TRBJ1-2; 9 bases agree with TRBD1. CDR3 residues: CASSPPTGGVIYGYTF. The CDR3 nucleotides are TGTGCCAGCTCACCACCGACAGGGGGTGTGATCTATGGCTACACCTTC.